There are a few counts of the clone carrying this T cell receptor beta chain. TCRdb recomputed calls from the RT-PCR reads with MiXCR, one row per CDR3 protein. The repertoire holds about 830,000 distinct CDR3 sequences, less than 20% seen once, with 11% in the top ten. The sample comes from a study of response to subunit inactivated influenza vaccine. Germline V CDR1 and CDR2: LGHNA, YSLEER. V was pared by 0 bases and J by 0 bases, with 9 bases between. The length of the CDR3 is 16 residues. The specimen was PBMCs from blood, collected about 5 days after vaccination. This sequence originates from a man aged 45 to 65 who received an inactivated influenza vaccine. This chain uses TRBV4-3 with TRBJ2-1; D is perhaps TRBD1 (6 bases). The CDR3 is CASSQDAGVSYNEQFF. CDR3 nucleotide sequence: TGCGCCAGCAGCCAAGATGCAGGGGTCTCCTACAATGAGCAGTTCTTC.